This T cell receptor (beta chain) was identified in a study of blood T cell repertoires in COVID-19. Study in general: Specimens from acute and convalescent COVID-19 originated in the United States, Italy and Spain. PBMCs, B-cell-depleted T cells, or T cells were the source of the cDNA or gDNA that made up the material.

Original handling: Amplified reference gene primers provided the basis for estimating nucleated cell counts. TCRdb keeps only in-frame clones here, not all; method: immunoSEQ multiplex PCR. That table gives V, J and clone size, and the DNA gave D and trimming. The sample carries around 8,000 clones, more than 75% recorded once. CDR3 size: 13 residues. Germline V CDR1 and CDR2: LNHDA, SQIVND (reference sequence). V lost 6 bases and J 3 bases, leaving 9 bases between the germline ends. Sequencing input: peripheral blood. The J gene is TRBJ2-4, the V gene TRBV19; D gene unclear. The sequence was obtained from a woman aged 55-70 years with active COVID-19. The CDR3 bases are TGTGCCAGTAGCTCAGGCCGCAAAAACATTCAGTACTTC. Encoded protein: CASSSGRKNIQYF.